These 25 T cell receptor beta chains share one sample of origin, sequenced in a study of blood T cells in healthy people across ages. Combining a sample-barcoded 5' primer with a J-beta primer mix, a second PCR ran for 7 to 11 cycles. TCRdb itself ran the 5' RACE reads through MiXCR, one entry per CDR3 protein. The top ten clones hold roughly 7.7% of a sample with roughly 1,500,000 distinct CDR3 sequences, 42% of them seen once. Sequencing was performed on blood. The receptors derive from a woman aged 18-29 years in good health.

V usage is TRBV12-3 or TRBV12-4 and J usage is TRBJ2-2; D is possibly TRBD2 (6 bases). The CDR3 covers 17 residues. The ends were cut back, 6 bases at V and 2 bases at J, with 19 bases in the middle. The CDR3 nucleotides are TGTGCCAGCAGCTACGATCCGGGACTTTCAAACACCGGGGAGCTGTTTTTT. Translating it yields CASSYDPGLSNTGELFF.

Written as DNA, the CDR3 is TGTGCCAGCAGCAGAGATATCAATGAGCAGTACTTC. Its protein is CASSRDINEQYF. This chain uses TRBV7-2 with TRBJ2-5, with no clear D. The ends were cut back, 5 bases at V and 11 bases at J, with 15 bases in the middle. The CDR3 contains 12 residues. Germline V gene sequence: CDR1 SGHTA, CDR2 FQGNSA.

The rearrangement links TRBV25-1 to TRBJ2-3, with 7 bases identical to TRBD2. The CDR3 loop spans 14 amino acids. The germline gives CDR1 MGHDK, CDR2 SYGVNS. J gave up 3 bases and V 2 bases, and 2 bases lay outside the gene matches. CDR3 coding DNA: TGTGCCAGCAGTGAAGGGGGGGTAACAGATACGCAGTATTTT. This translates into CASSEGGVTDTQYF.

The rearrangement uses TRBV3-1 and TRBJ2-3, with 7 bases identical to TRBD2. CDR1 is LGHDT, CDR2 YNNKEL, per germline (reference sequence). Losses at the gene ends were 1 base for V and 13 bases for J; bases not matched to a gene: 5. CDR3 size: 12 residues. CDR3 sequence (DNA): TGTGCCAGCAGCCAAGGGCTAGCGGCTAAGTATTTT. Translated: CASSQGLAAKYF.

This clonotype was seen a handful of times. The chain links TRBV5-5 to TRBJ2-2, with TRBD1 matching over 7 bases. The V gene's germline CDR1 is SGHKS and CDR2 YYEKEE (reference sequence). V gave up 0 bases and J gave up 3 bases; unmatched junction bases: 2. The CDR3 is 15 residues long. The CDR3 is CASSLAGTDTGELFF. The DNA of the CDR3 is TGTGCCAGCAGCTTGGCCGGGACAGACACCGGGGAGCTGTTTTTT.

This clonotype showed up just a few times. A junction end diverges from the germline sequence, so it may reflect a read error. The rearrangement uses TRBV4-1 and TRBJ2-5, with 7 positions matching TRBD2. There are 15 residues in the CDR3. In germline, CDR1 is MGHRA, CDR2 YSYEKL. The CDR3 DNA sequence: TGTGCCAGCAGCCAAGAAGGGGCGGGAGCGGAGACCCAGTACTTC. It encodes CASSQEGAGAETQYF.

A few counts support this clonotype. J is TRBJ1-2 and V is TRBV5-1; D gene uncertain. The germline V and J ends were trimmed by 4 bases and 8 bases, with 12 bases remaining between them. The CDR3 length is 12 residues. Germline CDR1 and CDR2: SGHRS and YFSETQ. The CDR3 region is CASSTGPSGYTF. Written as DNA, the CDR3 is TGCGCCAGCAGCACCGGACCGTCCGGCTACACCTTC.

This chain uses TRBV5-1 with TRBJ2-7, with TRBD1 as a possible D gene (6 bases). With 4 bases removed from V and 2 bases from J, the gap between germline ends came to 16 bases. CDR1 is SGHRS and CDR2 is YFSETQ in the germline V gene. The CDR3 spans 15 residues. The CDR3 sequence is CASSARTDRPYEQYF. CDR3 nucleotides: TGCGCCAGCAGCGCCCGGACAGACCGCCCCTACGAGCAGTACTTC.

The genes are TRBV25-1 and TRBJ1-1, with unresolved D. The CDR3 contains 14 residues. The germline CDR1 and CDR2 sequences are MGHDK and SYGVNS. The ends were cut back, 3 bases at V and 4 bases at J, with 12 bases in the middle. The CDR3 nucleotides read TGTGCCAGCAGTGAGAAATTGGGAGGCACTGAAGCTTTCTTT. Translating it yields CASSEKLGGTEAFF. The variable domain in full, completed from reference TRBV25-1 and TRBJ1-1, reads EADIYQTPRYLVIGTGKKITLECSQTMGHDKMYWYQQDPGMELHLIHYSYGVNSTEKGDLSSESTVSRIRTEHFPLTLESARPSHTSQYLCASSEKLGGTEAFFGQGTRLTVV.

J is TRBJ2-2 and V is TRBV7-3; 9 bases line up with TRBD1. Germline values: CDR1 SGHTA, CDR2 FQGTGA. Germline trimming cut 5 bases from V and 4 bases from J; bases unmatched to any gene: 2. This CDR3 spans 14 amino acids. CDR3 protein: CASSTGGPTGELFF. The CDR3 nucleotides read TGTGCCAGCAGCACAGGGGGCCCCACCGGGGAGCTGTTTTTT.

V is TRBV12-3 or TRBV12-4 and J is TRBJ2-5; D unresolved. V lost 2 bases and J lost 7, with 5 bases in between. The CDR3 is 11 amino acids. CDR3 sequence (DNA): TGTGCCAGCAGTTTATTCGGGACCCAGTACTTC. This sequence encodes CASSLFGTQYF.

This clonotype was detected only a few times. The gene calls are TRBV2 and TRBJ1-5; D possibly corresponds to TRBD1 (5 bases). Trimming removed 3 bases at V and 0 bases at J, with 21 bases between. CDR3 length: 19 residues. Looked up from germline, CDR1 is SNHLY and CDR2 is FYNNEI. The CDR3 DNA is TGTGCCAGCAGTGATTCCGGGCCGCAGGGACTCAATAGCAATCAGCCCCAGCATTTT. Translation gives CASSDSGPQGLNSNQPQHF.

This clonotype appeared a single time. CDR3 nucleotides: TGTGCCAGCAGCCAAGAAGGGGGGCCGGGGGTGGTAGCTGAAGCTTTCTTT. Residues: CASSQEGGPGVVAEAFF. The chain employs TRBV3-1 and TRBJ1-1; a weak D match, TRBD1 (6 bases). In germline, CDR1 is LGHDT, CDR2 YNNKEL (reference sequence). This CDR3 contains 17 residues. The V and J ends lost 0 bases and 6 bases respectively, with 20 bases between them.

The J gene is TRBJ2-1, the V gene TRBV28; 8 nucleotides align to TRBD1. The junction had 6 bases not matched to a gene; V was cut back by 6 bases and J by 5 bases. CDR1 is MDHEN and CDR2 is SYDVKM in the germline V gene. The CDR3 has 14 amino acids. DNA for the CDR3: TGTGCCAGCAGGACAGGGGAACCCCACAATGAGCAGTTCTTC. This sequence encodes CASRTGEPHNEQFF.

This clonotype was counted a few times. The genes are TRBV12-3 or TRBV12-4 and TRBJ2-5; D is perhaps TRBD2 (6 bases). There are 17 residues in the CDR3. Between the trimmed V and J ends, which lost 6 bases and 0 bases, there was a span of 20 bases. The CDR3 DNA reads TGTGCCAGCAGCCATACGGGAGCCTCTTCGTACCAAGAGACCCAGTACTTC. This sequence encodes CASSHTGASSYQETQYF.

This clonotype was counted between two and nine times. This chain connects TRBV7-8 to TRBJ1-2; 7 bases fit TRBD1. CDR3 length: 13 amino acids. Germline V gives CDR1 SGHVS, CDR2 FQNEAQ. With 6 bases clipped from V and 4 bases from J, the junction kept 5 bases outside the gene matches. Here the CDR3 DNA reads TGTGCCAGCAGTATGACAGGGATCTATGGCTACACCTTC. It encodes CASSMTGIYGYTF.

The CDR3 loop is CASSREGYRGYYGYTF. The CDR3 DNA sequence: TGTGCCAGCAGCCGAGAGGGTTACAGGGGTTACTATGGCTACACCTTC. This chain links TRBV3-1 with TRBJ1-2; 7 bases fit TRBD1. This CDR3 contains 16 residues. CDR1 is LGHDT, CDR2 YNNKEL, per germline (reference sequence). Losses at the gene ends were 4 bases for V and 3 bases for J; bases not matched to a gene: 11.

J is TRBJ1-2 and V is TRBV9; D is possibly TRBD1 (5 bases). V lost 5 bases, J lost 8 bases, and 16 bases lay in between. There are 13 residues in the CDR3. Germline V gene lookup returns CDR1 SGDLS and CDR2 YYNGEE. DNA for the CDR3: TGTGCCAGCAGTGGAGGGGTTACTTGCGGCTACACCTTC. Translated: CASSGGVTCGYTF. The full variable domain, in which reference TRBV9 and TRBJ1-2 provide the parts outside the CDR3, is DSGVTQTPKHLITATGQRVTLRCSPRSGDLSVYWYQQSLDQGLQFLIQYYNGEERAKGNILERFSAQQFPDLHSELNLSSLELGDSALYFCASSGGVTCGYTFGSGTRLTVV.

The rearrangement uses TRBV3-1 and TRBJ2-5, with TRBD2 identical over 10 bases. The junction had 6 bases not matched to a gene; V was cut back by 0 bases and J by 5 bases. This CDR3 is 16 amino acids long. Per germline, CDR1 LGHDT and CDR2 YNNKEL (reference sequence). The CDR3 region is CASSQDIASGSETQYF. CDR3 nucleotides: TGTGCCAGCAGCCAAGATATCGCTAGCGGGAGCGAGACCCAGTACTTC.

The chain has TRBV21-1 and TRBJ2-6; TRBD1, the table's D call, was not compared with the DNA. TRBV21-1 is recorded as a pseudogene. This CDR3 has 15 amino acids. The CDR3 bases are TGTGCCAGCAGCGCCCCCCCTACGGGGGCCAACGTCCTGACTTTC. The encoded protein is CASSAPPTGANVLTF.

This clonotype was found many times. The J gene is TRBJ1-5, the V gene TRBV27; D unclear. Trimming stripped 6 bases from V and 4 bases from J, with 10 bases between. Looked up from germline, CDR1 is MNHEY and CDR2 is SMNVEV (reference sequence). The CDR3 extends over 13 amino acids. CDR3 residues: CASSLTGNQPQHF. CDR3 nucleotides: TGTGCCAGCAGCTTGACGGGGAATCAGCCCCAGCATTTT.

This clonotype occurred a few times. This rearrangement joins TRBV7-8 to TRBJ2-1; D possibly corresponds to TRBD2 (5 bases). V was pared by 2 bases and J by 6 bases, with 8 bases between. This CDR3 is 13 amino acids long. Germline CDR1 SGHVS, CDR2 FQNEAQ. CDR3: CASSLRTLNEQFF. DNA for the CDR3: TGTGCCAGCAGCTTACGGACTCTCAATGAGCAGTTCTTC.

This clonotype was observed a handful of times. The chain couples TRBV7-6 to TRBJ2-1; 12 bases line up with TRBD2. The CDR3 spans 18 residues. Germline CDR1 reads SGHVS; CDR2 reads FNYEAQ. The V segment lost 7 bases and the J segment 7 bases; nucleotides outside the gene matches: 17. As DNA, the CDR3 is TGTGCCAGCACCACAGCTCCGGCTAGCGGGGGGGCAGGGAATGAGCAGTTCTTC. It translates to CASTTAPASGGAGNEQFF.

The CDR3 DNA is TGTGCCACTCCGACTAGCGGGGGGTGTAGCTTCTACAATGAGCAGTTCTTC. Residues: CATPTSGGCSFYNEQFF. This chain joins TRBV2 and TRBJ2-1, with 13 bases lining up with TRBD2. Germline values: CDR1 SNHLY, CDR2 FYNNEI. The CDR3 is made up of 17 amino acids. V dropped 10 bases and J dropped 3; count of bases not matched to a gene: 12.

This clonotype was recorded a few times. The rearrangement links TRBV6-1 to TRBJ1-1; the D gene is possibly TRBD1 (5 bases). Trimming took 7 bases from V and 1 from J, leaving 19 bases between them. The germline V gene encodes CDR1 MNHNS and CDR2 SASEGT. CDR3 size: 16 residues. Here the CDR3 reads CASILIRTGPNTEAFF. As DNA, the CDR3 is TGTGCCAGCATCCTAATCCGCACAGGCCCGAACACTGAAGCTTTCTTT.